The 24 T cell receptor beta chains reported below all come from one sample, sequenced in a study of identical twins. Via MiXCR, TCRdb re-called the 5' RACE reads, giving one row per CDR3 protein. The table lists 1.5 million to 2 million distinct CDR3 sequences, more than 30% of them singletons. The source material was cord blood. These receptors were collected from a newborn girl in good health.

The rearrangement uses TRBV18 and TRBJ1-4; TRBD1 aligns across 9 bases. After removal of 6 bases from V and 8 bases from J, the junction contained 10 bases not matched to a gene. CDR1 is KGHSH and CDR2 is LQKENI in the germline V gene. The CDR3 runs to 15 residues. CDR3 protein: CASSWTGALGEKLFF. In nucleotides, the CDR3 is TGTGCCAGCTCGTGGACAGGGGCCCTGGGCGAAAAACTGTTTTTT.

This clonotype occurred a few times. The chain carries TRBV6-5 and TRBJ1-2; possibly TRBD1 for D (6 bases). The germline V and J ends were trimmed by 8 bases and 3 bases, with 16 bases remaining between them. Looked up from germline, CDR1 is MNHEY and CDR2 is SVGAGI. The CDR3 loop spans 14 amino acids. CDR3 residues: CASLGIGGDYGYTF. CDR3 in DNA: TGTGCCAGCCTGGGGATAGGGGGAGACTATGGCTACACCTTC.

CDR3 in DNA: TGTGCCAGCAGCTTAGTCGCGGGACCGAGGGAGACCCAGTACTTC. Translating it yields CASSLVAGPRETQYF. The chain is built from TRBV7-8 and TRBJ2-5; D might be TRBD2 (6 bases). The V gene's germline CDR1 is SGHVS and CDR2 FQNEAQ. V gave up 1 base and J gave up 5 bases, with 14 bases separating them. There are 15 residues in the CDR3.

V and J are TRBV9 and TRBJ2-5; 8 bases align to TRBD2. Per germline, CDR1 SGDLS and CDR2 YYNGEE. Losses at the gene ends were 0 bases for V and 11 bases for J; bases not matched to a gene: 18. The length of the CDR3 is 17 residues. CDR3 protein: CASSVGSREGKGNEQYF. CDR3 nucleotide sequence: TGTGCCAGCAGCGTAGGGTCCCGGGAGGGCAAGGGGAATGAGCAGTACTTC.

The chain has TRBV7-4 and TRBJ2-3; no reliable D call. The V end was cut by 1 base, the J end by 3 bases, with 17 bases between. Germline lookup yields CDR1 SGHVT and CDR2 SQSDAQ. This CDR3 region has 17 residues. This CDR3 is CASSLGSPNKITDTQYF. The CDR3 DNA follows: TGTGCCAGCAGCTTAGGATCCCCCAATAAGATAACAGATACGCAGTATTTT.

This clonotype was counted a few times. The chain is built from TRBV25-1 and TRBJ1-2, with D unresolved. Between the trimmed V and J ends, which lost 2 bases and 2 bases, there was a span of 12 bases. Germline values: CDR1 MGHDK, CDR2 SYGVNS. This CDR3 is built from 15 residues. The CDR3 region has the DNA TGTGCCAGCAGTGAAGGGAACACGCCGAACTATGGCTACACCTTC. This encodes CASSEGNTPNYGYTF.

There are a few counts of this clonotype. The CDR3 DNA reads as TGTGCCAGCAGTTTTCTCGACCGGACAGGCGGGGGAGATACGCAGTATTTT. This encodes CASSFLDRTGGGDTQYF. The V call is TRBV6-6, the J call TRBJ2-3, with D possibly being TRBD1 or TRBD2 (7 bases each). CDR1 and CDR2 (germline): MNHNY, SVGAGI (reference sequence). Trimming removed 4 bases at V and 5 bases at J, with 22 bases between. This CDR3 region has 17 residues.

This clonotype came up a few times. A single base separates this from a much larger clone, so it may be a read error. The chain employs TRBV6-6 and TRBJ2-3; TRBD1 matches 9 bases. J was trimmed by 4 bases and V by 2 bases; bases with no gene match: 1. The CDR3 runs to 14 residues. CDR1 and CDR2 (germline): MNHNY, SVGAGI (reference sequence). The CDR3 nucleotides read TGTGCCAGCAGTTACGACAGGGGGGCAGATACGCAGTATTTT. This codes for CASSYDRGADTQYF.

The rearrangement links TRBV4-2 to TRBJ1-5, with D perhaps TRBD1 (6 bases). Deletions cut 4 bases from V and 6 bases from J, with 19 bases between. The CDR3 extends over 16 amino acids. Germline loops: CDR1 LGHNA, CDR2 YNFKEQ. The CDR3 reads CASSLSAGAPGQPQHF. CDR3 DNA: TGTGCCAGCAGCCTGAGCGCAGGGGCGCCCGGTCAGCCCCAGCATTTT.

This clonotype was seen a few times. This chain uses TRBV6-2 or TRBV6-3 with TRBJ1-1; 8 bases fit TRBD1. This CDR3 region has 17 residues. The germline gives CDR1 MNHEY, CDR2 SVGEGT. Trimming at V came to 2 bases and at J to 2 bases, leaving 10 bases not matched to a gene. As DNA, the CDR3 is TGTGCCAGCAGTTACCCGGACAGGGCGGCCCTAAACACTGAAGCTTTCTTT. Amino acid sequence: CASSYPDRAALNTEAFF.

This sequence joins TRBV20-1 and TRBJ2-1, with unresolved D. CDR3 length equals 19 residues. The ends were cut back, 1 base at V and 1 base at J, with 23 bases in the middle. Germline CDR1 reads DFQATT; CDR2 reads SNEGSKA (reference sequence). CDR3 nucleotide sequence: TGCAGTGCTAGAGTCCTAGATCCCCTATTAACCAGGTCCTACAATGAGCAGTTCTTC. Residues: CSARVLDPLLTRSYNEQFF.

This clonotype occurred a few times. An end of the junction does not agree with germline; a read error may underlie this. DNA for the CDR3: TGTGCCGCCAGTGATGAGAGACAGGGGGCCTATGGCTACACCTTC. It yields the protein CAASDERQGAYGYTF. The chain employs TRBV24-1 and TRBJ1-2; TRBD1 matches at 10 bases. The germline V gene has CDR1 KGHDR and CDR2 SFDVKD. This CDR3 has 15 amino acids.

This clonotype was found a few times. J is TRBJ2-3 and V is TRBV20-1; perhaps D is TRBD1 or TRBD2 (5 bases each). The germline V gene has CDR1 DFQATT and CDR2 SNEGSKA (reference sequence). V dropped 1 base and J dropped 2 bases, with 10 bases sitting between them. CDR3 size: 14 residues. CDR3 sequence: CSARVGPFTDTQYF. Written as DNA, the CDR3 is TGCAGTGCTAGAGTGGGACCCTTCACAGATACGCAGTATTTT.

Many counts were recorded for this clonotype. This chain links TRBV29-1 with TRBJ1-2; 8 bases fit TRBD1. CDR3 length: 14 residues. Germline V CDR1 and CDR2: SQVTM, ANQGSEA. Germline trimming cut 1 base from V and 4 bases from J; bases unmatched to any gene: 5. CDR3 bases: TGCAGCGTTGAAGTGGTACAGGGGGTCTATGGCTACACCTTC. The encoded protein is CSVEVVQGVYGYTF.

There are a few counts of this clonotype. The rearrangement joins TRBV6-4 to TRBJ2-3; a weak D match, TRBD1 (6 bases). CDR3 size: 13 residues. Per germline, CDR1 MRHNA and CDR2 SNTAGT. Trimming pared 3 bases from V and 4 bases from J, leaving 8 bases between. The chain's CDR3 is CASSDQGPDTQYF. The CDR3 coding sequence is TGTGCCAGCAGTGATCAGGGGCCAGATACGCAGTATTTT.

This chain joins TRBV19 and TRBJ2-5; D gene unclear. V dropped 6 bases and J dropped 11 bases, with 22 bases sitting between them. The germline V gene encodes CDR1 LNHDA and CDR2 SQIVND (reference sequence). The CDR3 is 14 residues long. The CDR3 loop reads CASSEVDFYNEQYF. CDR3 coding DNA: TGTGCCAGTAGCGAGGTAGATTTCTACAATGAGCAGTACTTC.

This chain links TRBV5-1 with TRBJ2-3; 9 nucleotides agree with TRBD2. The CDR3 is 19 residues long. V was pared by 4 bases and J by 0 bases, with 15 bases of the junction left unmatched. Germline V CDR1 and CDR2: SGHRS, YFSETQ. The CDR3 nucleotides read TGCGCCAGCAGCCCCAAAAACGGACTAGCGCGATCTAGCACAGATACGCAGTATTTT. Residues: CASSPKNGLARSSTDTQYF.

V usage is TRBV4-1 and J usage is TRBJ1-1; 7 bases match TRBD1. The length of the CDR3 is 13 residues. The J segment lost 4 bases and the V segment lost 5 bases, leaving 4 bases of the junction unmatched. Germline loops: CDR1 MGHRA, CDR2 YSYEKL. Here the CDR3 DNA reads TGCGCCAGCAGCTCGGACAGGCGCACTGAAGCTTTCTTT. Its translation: CASSSDRRTEAFF.

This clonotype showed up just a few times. Here the CDR3 reads CASSQQGKDSPLHF. CDR3 coding DNA: TGTGCCAGCAGCCAACAGGGGAAAGATTCACCCCTCCACTTT. The V gene is TRBV7-9, the J gene TRBJ1-6; TRBD1 matches 7 bases. Trimming cost V 5 bases and J 8 bases; bases outside gene matches: 6. The germline V gene has CDR1 SEHNR and CDR2 FQNEAQ (reference sequence). The CDR3 consists of 14 residues.

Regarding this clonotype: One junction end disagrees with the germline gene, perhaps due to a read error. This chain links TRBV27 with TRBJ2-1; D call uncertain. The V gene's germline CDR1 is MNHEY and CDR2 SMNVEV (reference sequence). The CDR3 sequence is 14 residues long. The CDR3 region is CASSPYRPGNGQFF. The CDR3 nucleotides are TGTGCCAGCAGTCCCTACCGACCGGGCAATGGGCAGTTCTTC.

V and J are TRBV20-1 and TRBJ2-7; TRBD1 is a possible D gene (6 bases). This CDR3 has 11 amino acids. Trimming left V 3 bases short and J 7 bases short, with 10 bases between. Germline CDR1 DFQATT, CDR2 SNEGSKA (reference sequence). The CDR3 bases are TGCAGTGCTAGCCCCGGGACAGAGCAGTACTTC. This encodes CSASPGTEQYF.

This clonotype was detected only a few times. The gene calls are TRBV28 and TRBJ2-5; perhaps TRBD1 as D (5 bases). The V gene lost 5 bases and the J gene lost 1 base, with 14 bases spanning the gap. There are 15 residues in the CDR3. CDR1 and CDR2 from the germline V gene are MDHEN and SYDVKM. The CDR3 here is CASSTTGDFQETQYF. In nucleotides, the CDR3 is TGTGCCAGCAGTACCACAGGCGACTTCCAAGAGACCCAGTACTTC.

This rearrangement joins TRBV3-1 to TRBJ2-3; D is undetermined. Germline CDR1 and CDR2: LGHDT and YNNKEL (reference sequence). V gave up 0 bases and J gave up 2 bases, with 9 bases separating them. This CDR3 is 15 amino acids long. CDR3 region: CASSQEPETTDTQYF. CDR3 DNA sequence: TGTGCCAGCAGCCAAGAGCCGGAAACCACAGATACGCAGTATTTT.

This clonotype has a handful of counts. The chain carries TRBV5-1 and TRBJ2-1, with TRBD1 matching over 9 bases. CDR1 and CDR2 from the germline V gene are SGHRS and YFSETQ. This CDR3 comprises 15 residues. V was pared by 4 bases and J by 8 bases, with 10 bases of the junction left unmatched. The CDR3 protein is CASSPRTGVGYEQFF. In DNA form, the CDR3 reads TGCGCCAGCAGCCCCCGGACAGGGGTGGGTTATGAGCAGTTCTTC.